This is a list of T cell receptor beta chains from one sample in a study of shared clonotypes between healthy human individuals. Method: immunoSEQ multiplex PCR; TCRdb's copy keeps in-frame clones and lacks some. Of about 2.1 million clones listed, 80% to 95% were seen once; the top ten hold around 1.7%. Sequencing used naive CD8+ T cells from PBMCs. All receptors come from a young man in good health. Some clones in this sample may be carry-over from other donors' samples. Both conserved end residues are part of each CDR3. Fields, in order: J gene, V gene, clone size, D gene, CDR3 protein, CDR3 DNA. D genes are given only for firm matches. Only some rows state a clone size, as once, few, many or a class for expanded clones.

>TRBJ1-1|TRBV19|-|-
CASSIWRTNTEAFF
TGTGCCAGTAGTATATGGCGGACGAACACTGAAGCTTTCTTT
>TRBJ1-1|TRBV13|-|TRBD1
CASSPSGQGDTEAFF
TGTGCCAGCAGCCCCTCTGGACAGGGGGACACTGAAGCTTTCTTT
>TRBJ2-2|TRBV28|-|TRBD2
CASSLGVAGDTGELFF
TGTGCCAGCAGTTTGGGGGTAGCGGGGGACACCGGGGAGCTGTTTTTT
>TRBJ2-1|TRBV19|-|-
CASKERHEQFF
TGTGCCAGTAAGGAGCGGCATGAGCAGTTCTTC
>TRBJ1-1|TRBV4-1|-|-
CASSQGGFGAFF
TGCGCCAGCAGCCAGGGGGGTTTCGGGGCTTTCTTT
>TRBJ2-7|TRBV10-2|-|-
CASSDSIYEQYF
TGCGCCAGCAGTGACAGTATCTACGAGCAGTACTTC
>TRBJ2-1|TRBV28|-|TRBD2
CASSFLAGYNEQFF
TGTGCCAGCAGTTTCTTAGCGGGATACAATGAGCAGTTCTTC
>TRBJ2-7|TRBV4-1|-|-
CASSQDLGSGYEQYF
TGCGCCAGCAGCCAAGATCTAGGCAGCGGCTACGAGCAGTACTTC
>TRBJ1-2|TRBV7-9|few|-
CASSLGTSDNYGYTF
TGTGCCAGCAGCTTAGGGACGTCGGACAACTATGGCTACACCTTC
>TRBJ2-2|TRBV7-9|-|-
CASSETGTPWTGELFF
TGTGCCAGCAGCGAAACAGGGACACCCTGGACCGGGGAGCTGTTTTTT
>TRBJ2-1|TRBV27|-|TRBD2
CASTTTSGRGGQFF
TGTGCCAGCACCACGACTAGCGGGAGAGGAGGACAGTTCTTC
>TRBJ1-2|TRBV19|-|-
CASSIGAVGYTF
TGTGCCAGTAGTATAGGGGCAGTAGGCTACACCTTC
>TRBJ1-3|TRBV14|once|-
CASSQDWGSSGNTIYF
TGTGCCAGCAGCCAAGACTGGGGGAGCTCTGGAAACACCATATATTTT
>TRBJ2-3|TRBV15|-|TRBD1
CATSRDVGQEGDTQYF
TGTGCCACCAGCAGAGATGTGGGACAGGAGGGAGATACGCAGTATTTT
>TRBJ2-7|TRBV5-1|once|TRBD2
CASSSAGLSYEQYF
TGCGCCAGCAGCTCAGCGGGACTCTCCTACGAGCAGTACTTC
>TRBJ2-3|TRBV9|-|-
CASSVGAATDTQYF
TGTGCCAGCAGCGTAGGGGCAGCCACAGATACGCAGTATTTT
>TRBJ2-2|TRBV27|-|TRBD2
CASSLSGRAGELFF
TGTGCCAGCAGTTTATCGGGGAGGGCCGGGGAGCTGTTTTTT
>TRBJ2-1|TRBV4-3|-|-
CASSAGPHNEQFF
TGCGCCAGCAGCGCCGGGCCCCACAATGAGCAGTTCTTC
>TRBJ1-5|TRBV6-5|-|-
CASSYKSLGNQPQHF
TGTGCCAGCAGTTATAAATCTTTGGGGAATCAGCCCCAGCATTTT
>TRBJ2-1|TRBV29-1|-|-
CSVDGVGEQFF
TGCAGCGTTGATGGGGTGGGTGAGCAGTTCTTC
>TRBJ1-2|TRBV6-1|-|-
CASSEALGTVLYGYTF
TGTGCCAGCAGTGAAGCGTTGGGGACGGTTCTCTATGGCTACACCTTC
>TRBJ2-7|TRBV4-3|once|TRBD2
CASSQEEAGLAGGSYEQYF
TGCGCCAGCAGCCAAGAGGAGGCGGGACTAGCGGGAGGTTCCTACGAGCAGTACTTC
>TRBJ2-3|TRBV7-9|-|TRBD2
CASSSQREGTDTQYF
TGTGCCAGCAGCTCCCAGCGGGAGGGCACAGATACGCAGTATTTT
>TRBJ1-4|TRBV28|-|-
CASSPPRGGLNEKLFF
TGTGCCAGCAGTCCCCCCCGGGGGGGCCTAAATGAAAAACTGTTTTTT
>TRBJ2-7|TRBV7-3|-|-
CASSSREGYEQYF
TGTGCCAGCAGCTCGCGTGAGGGCTACGAGCAGTACTTC
>TRBJ2-7|TRBV2|-|-
CASSEWAGGNYEQYF
TGTGCCAGCAGTGAATGGGCAGGGGGGAACTACGAGCAGTACTTC
>TRBJ1-2|TRBV28|-|-
CASSFWDPSLANYGYTF
TGTGCCAGCAGTTTTTGGGACCCGTCTTTAGCTAACTATGGCTACACCTTC
>TRBJ2-5|TRBV5-1|-|TRBD2
CASSLGVAGGDETQYF
TGCGCCAGCAGCTTGGGAGTAGCGGGAGGCGATGAGACCCAGTACTTC
>TRBJ2-5|TRBV27|-|TRBD1
CASSPPPGGTQYF
TGTGCCAGCAGTCCGCCCCCAGGGGGGACCCAGTACTTC
>TRBJ1-1|TRBV4-1|few|-
CASSQDSGRDTEAFF
TGCGCCAGCAGCCAAGATAGTGGCAGGGACACTGAAGCTTTCTTT
>TRBJ2-5|TRBV11-3|-|-
CASSFRPRGETQYF
TGTGCCAGCAGCTTCCGGCCCAGGGGAGAGACCCAGTACTTC
>TRBJ2-2|TRBV6-5|-|-
CASRSSGELFF
TGTGCCAGCAGGAGCTCCGGGGAGCTGTTTTTT
>TRBJ1-1|TRBV2|once|-
CARGGSGLAEAFF
TGTGCCAGAGGGGGTTCGGGTCTCGCTGAAGCTTTCTTT
>TRBJ2-7|TRBV7-6|-|-
CASSLLVDSYEQYF
TGTGCCAGCAGCTTACTGGTGGACTCCTACGAGCAGTACTTC
>TRBJ1-4|TRBV6-6|-|TRBD1
CASTLSGTGHEKLFF
TGTGCCAGCACCCTTTCCGGGACAGGGCATGAAAAACTGTTTTTT
>TRBJ1-1|TRBV15|-|-
CATSRERGLNTEAFF
TGTGCCACCAGCAGAGAGCGGGGGTTGAACACTGAAGCTTTCTTT
>TRBJ1-5|TRBV4-1|-|-
CASSQDLGQPQHF
TGCGCCAGCAGCCAAGATCTTGGTCAGCCCCAGCATTTT
>TRBJ2-1|TRBV7-3|-|TRBD1
CASSHTQGADNEQFF
TGTGCCAGCAGCCATACACAGGGGGCCGACAATGAGCAGTTCTTC
>TRBJ2-7|TRBV28|once|TRBD2
CASSYRVDYREATYEQYF
TGTGCCAGCAGTTACCGCGTAGATTATCGGGAGGCTACCTACGAGCAGTACTTC
>TRBJ2-1|TRBV14|-|-
CASADGSYNEQFF
TGTGCCAGCGCGGACGGATCTTACAATGAGCAGTTCTTC
>TRBJ1-2|TRBV4-1|-|-
CASSRLSETNYGYTF
TGCGCCAGCAGCCGTTTGAGTGAAACTAACTATGGCTACACCTTC
>TRBJ2-7|TRBV5-4|once|TRBD2
CASSRTSDEQYF
TGTGCCAGCAGCAGGACTAGCGACGAGCAGTACTTC
>TRBJ1-1|TRBV27|-|-
CASSLSREIEAFF
TGTGCCAGCAGTTTATCGAGGGAAATTGAAGCTTTCTTT
>TRBJ2-2|TRBV27|-|TRBD1
CASSTGTGGTGELFF
TGTGCCAGCAGCACCGGGACAGGCGGTACCGGGGAGCTGTTTTTT
>TRBJ1-1|TRBV7-9|-|-
CASSETSEAFF
TGTGCCAGCAGCGAGACAAGTGAAGCTTTCTTT